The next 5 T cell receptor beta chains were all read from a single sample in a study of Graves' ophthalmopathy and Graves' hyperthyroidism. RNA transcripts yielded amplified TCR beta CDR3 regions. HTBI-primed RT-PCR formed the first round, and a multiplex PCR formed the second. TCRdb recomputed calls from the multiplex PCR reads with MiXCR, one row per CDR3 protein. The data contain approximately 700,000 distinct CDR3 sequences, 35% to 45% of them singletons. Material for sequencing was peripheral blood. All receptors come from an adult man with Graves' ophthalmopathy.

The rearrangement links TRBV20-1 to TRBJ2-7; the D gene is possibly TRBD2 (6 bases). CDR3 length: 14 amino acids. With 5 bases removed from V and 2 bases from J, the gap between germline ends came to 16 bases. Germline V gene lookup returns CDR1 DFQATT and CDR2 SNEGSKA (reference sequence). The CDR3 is CSAGRGAETYEQYF. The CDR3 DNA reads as TGCAGTGCTGGGCGGGGCGCCGAGACCTACGAGCAGTACTTC.

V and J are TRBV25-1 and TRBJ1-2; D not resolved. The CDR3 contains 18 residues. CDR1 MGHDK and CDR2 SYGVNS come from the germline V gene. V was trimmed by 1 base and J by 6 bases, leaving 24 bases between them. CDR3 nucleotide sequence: TGTGCCAGCAGTGAATTTTCTCCCGGTCGTTCGGGCAAGAATGGCTACACCTTC. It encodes CASSEFSPGRSGKNGYTF.

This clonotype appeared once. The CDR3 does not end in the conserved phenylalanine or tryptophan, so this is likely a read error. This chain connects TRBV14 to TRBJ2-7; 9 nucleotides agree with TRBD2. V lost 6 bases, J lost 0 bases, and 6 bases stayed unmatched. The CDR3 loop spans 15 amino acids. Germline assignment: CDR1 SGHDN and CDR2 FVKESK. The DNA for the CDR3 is TGTGCCAGCAGGATGAGGACTAGCGACTCCTACGAGCAGTACCTC. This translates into CASRMRTSDSYEQYL.

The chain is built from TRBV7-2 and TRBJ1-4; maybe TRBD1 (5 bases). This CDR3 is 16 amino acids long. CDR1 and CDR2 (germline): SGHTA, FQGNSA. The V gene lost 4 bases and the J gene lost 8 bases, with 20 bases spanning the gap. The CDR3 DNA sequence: TGTGCCAGCAGCTCATCGGGGGTGATTGGGGACGAAAAACTGTTTTTT. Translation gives CASSSSGVIGDEKLFF.

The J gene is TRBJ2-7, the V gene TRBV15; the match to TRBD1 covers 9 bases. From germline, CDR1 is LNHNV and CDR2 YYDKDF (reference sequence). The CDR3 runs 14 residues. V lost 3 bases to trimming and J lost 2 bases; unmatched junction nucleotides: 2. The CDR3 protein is CATSRGDRAYEQYF. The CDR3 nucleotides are TGTGCCACCAGCAGGGGGGACAGGGCCTACGAGCAGTACTTC.